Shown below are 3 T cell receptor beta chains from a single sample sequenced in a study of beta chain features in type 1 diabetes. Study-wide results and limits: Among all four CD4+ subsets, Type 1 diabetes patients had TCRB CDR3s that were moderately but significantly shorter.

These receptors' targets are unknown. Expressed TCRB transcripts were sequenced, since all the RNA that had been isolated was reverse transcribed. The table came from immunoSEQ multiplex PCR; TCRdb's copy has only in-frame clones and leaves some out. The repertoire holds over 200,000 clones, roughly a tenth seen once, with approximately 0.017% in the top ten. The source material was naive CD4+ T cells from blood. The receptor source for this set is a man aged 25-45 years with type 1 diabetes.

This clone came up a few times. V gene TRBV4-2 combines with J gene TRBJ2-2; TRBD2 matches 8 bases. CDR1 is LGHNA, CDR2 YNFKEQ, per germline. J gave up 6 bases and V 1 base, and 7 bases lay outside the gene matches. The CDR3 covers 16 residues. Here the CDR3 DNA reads TGTGCCAGCAGCCAAGCGGATATTAGCGGGGCCGGGGAGCTGTTTTTT. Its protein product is CASSQADISGAGELFF.

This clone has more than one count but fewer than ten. CDR3 protein: CASRRRDRGHYEQYF. In DNA, the CDR3 is TGTGCCAGCAGAAGACGGGACAGGGGGCACTACGAGCAGTACTTC. The genes are TRBV6-5 and TRBJ2-7, with 12 bases fitting TRBD1. Germline CDR1 reads MNHEY; CDR2 reads SVGAGI. The CDR3 length is 15 residues. The trim removed 6 bases at V and 3 bases at J, leaving 6 bases unmatched.

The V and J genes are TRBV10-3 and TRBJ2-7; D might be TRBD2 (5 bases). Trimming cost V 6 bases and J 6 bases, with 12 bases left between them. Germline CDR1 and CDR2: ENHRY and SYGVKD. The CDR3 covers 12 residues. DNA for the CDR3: TGTGCCATCAGCCCGGATGAGGGCGAGCAGTACTTC. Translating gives CAISPDEGEQYF.